What follows are 27 T cell receptor beta chains derived from one specimen sequenced in a study of control samples from healthy donors and cancer patients. This table comes from immunoSEQ multiplex PCR, and its TCRdb copy is limited to in-frame clones, with some not included. Among 70,000 to 80,000 clones listed, approximately 91% were seen once. The sequenced material came from PBMCs. The origin of the receptors is a woman in her forties or fifties with colorectal cancer.

DNA for the CDR3: TGTGCCAGCAGCAATAAAGAGACCCAGTACTTC. Protein sequence: CASSNKETQYF. The chain joins TRBV5-4 to TRBJ2-5, with D unclear. The CDR3 covers 11 residues. V was cut by 4 bases and J by 3 bases, with 4 bases left in between. CDR1 is SGHNT, CDR2 YYREEE, per germline (reference sequence).

This clone was detected a few times. CDR3 loop: CASSSSGGTEAFF. The CDR3 DNA reads as TGTGCCAGCAGTTCCTCAGGGGGCACTGAAGCTTTCTTT. The gene calls are TRBV12-3 or TRBV12-4 and TRBJ1-1; 7 bases are a match to TRBD1. The ends lost 4 bases at V and 4 bases at J; junction bases unmatched: 3. The CDR3 has 13 residues.

This clone was recorded a few times. The chain joins TRBV7-3 to TRBJ2-3, with D possibly matching TRBD2 (5 bases). Germline V CDR1 and CDR2: SGHTA, FQGTGA. The CDR3 covers 13 residues. Trimming removed 5 bases from V and 5 bases from J, with 11 bases in between. CDR3: CASSIYAGDTQYF. In DNA, the CDR3 is TGTGCCAGCAGCATCTATGCGGGAGATACGCAGTATTTT.

This chain uses TRBV5-3 with TRBJ1-2; perhaps TRBD1 as D (6 bases). TRBV5-3 is flagged as an ORF with uncertain function. The V gene lost 4 bases and the J gene lost 12 bases, with 16 bases spanning the gap. The CDR3 has 12 residues. This chain's CDR3 is CARSTRAPGDTF. In nucleotides, the CDR3 is TGTGCCAGAAGCACCCGGGCCCCAGGGGACACCTTC.

The genes are TRBV6-2 or TRBV6-3 and TRBJ2-1, with TRBD2 identical over 8 bases. The CDR3 runs 15 residues. V was pared by 2 bases and J by 4 bases, with 4 bases of the junction left unmatched. Germline V gene data show CDR1 as MNHEY and CDR2 as SVGEGT. CDR3 sequence: CASSYDGGGYNEQFF. CDR3 DNA sequence: TGTGCCAGCAGTTACGACGGGGGGGGATACAATGAGCAGTTCTTC.

Details on this clone: This sample includes further DNA sequences coding for the same CDR3. This chain joins TRBV7-2 and TRBJ1-5, with 7 bases lining up with TRBD1. V dropped 1 base and J dropped 2; count of bases not matched to a gene: 2. Germline V gene sequence: CDR1 SGHTA, CDR2 FQGNSA. There are 15 residues in the CDR3. The CDR3 spells CASSLEGARNQPQHF. Written as DNA, the CDR3 is TGTGCCAGCAGCTTAGAGGGGGCGCGCAATCAGCCCCAGCATTTT.

CDR3 in amino acids: CASSSPYSNQPQHF. CDR3 nucleotides: TGTGCCAGCAGTTCCCCCTATAGCAATCAGCCCCAGCATTTT. The J gene is TRBJ1-5, the V gene TRBV28; D not certain. Germline values: CDR1 MDHEN, CDR2 SYDVKM. This CDR3 contains 14 residues. The V end lost 4 bases, the J end lost 0 bases, and 7 bases lay between the germline ends.

V usage is TRBV6-5 and J usage is TRBJ2-2, with 8 positions matching TRBD2. The V gene end was trimmed by 6 bases and the J gene end by 3 bases; junction bases not matched to a gene: 3. The CDR3 extends over 14 amino acids. Germline lookup yields CDR1 MNHEY and CDR2 SVGAGI. CDR3 loop: CASRYGGDTGELFF. As DNA, the CDR3 is TGTGCCAGCAGATACGGGGGGGACACCGGGGAGCTGTTTTTT.

This sequence joins TRBV13 and TRBJ2-2; 8 bases line up with TRBD2. The CDR3 is 16 amino acids. Trimming cost V 6 bases and J 6 bases; bases outside gene matches: 12. Germline CDR1 PRHDT, CDR2 FYEKMQ (reference sequence). The CDR3 loop is CASSIRRTSYAGELFF. The CDR3 bases are TGTGCCAGCAGTATACGGCGGACTAGCTATGCCGGGGAGCTGTTTTTT.

V is TRBV7-2 and J is TRBJ1-2; 8 bases align to TRBD1. V lost 6 bases, J lost 4 bases, and 1 base stayed unmatched. Germline V gene sequence: CDR1 SGHTA, CDR2 FQGNSA. CDR3 size: 12 residues. The CDR3 reads CASSGQGYGYTF. For the CDR3, the DNA is TGTGCCAGCAGTGGACAGGGCTATGGCTACACCTTC.

The rearrangement uses TRBV15 and TRBJ2-2; tentative D call: TRBD2 (7 bases). The germline gives CDR1 LNHNV, CDR2 YYDKDF (reference sequence). This CDR3 spans 15 amino acids. The ends were cut back, 2 bases at V and 5 bases at J, with 12 bases in the middle. CDR3 DNA sequence: TGTGCCACCAGCAGACTGGGAGGGGGGACCGGGGAGCTGTTTTTT. Translation gives CATSRLGGGTGELFF.

This sequence joins TRBV6-1 and TRBJ1-5; 9 bases agree with TRBD1. The junction had 1 base not matched to a gene; V was cut back by 0 bases and J by 7 bases. In germline, CDR1 is MNHNS, CDR2 SASEGT. The CDR3 is 14 residues long. CDR3 DNA sequence: TGTGCCAGCAGTGAAGCGGACAGGGGCCAGCCCCAGCATTTT. It yields the protein CASSEADRGQPQHF.

V and J are TRBV19 and TRBJ1-2; D is unclear. The V gene lost 3 bases and the J gene lost 3 bases, with 11 bases spanning the gap. This CDR3 region has 14 residues. From germline, CDR1 is LNHDA and CDR2 SQIVND (reference sequence). The CDR3 is CASSIWTVDYGYTF. As DNA, the CDR3 is TGTGCCAGTAGTATCTGGACGGTGGACTATGGCTACACCTTC.

CDR3: CASSTGQWDGGTEAFF. DNA for the CDR3: TGTGCCAGCAGTACGGGACAGTGGGATGGGGGGACTGAAGCTTTCTTT. The V call is TRBV6-2 or TRBV6-3, the J call TRBJ1-1, with 7 bases that match TRBD1. Germline V lookup: CDR1 MNHEY, CDR2 SVGEGT. The CDR3 runs 16 residues. The junction had 14 bases not matched to a gene; V was cut back by 5 bases and J by 5 bases.

This clone was detected only a few times. The V call is TRBV7-9, the J call TRBJ1-4; 7 bases line up with TRBD1. Trimming cost V 5 bases and J 7 bases; bases outside gene matches: 7. The CDR3 is 14 amino acids. Germline CDR1 reads SEHNR; CDR2 reads FQNEAQ (reference sequence). CDR3 amino acids: CASSATGKGEKLFF. The DNA for the CDR3 is TGTGCCAGCAGCGCGACAGGGAAAGGTGAAAAACTGTTTTTT.

This clone was observed a handful of times. J is TRBJ2-5 and V is TRBV5-4; 13 bases line up with TRBD2. The germline V gene encodes CDR1 SGHNT and CDR2 YYREEE (reference sequence). This CDR3 spans 15 amino acids. V shed 4 bases, J shed 6 bases, and the junction held 6 bases outside the gene matches. This chain's CDR3 is CASSQTSGGAKTQYF. As DNA, the CDR3 is TGTGCCAGCAGCCAAACTAGCGGGGGGGCGAAGACCCAGTACTTC.

V and J are TRBV18 and TRBJ2-5; D possibly corresponds to TRBD2 (6 bases). The V end was cut by 2 bases, the J end by 4 bases, with 17 bases between. Germline V lookup: CDR1 KGHSH, CDR2 LQKENI. The CDR3 is made up of 16 amino acids. This chain's CDR3 is CASSPLGGAGSETQYF. The CDR3 coding sequence is TGTGCCAGCTCACCATTGGGAGGAGCCGGTTCAGAGACCCAGTACTTC.

V gene TRBV6-5 combines with J gene TRBJ1-1; D gene uncertain. Germline lookup yields CDR1 MNHEY and CDR2 SVGAGI. The CDR3 is made up of 11 amino acids. The V and J ends lost 5 bases and 10 bases respectively, with 11 bases between them. The CDR3, as DNA: TGTGCCAGCAGTCTCGTGGCGGCAGCTTTCTTT. Protein: CASSLVAAAFF.

The chain has TRBV3-1 (or the pseudogene TRBV3-2) and TRBJ1-2; D may be TRBD1 (5 bases). The germline gives CDR1 LGHDT, CDR2 YNNKEL (reference sequence). This CDR3 is built from 14 residues. V was pared by 2 bases and J by 1 base, with 8 bases between. The CDR3 DNA is TGTGCCAGCAGCCAATCGGGGGGTAACTATGGCTACACCTTC. Encoded protein: CASSQSGGNYGYTF.

The J gene is TRBJ1-6, the V gene TRBV12-5, with D perhaps matching TRBD1 (6 bases). Germline V lookup: CDR1 LGHNT, CDR2 FRNRAP. V shed 1 base and J shed 8 bases, with 9 bases lying between them. The CDR3 is made up of 14 amino acids. The chain's CDR3 is CASGLGQDHSPLHF. The CDR3 region has the DNA TGTGCTAGTGGTTTGGGACAGGACCATTCACCCCTCCACTTT.

The J gene is TRBJ1-4, the V gene TRBV28; D not certain. Germline V gene data show CDR1 as MDHEN and CDR2 as SYDVKM. CDR3 size: 15 residues. The V and J ends lost 3 bases and 0 bases respectively, with 8 bases between them. As DNA, the CDR3 is TGTGCCAGCAGTTTTACAATTACAACTAATGAAAAACTGTTTTTT. This gives the protein CASSFTITTNEKLFF. The entire variable domain, with the rest obtained from reference TRBV28 and TRBJ1-4, is as follows: DVKVTQSSRYLVKRTGEKVFLECVQDMDHENMFWYRQDPGLGLRLIYFSYDVKMKEKGDIPEGYSVSREKKERFSLILESASTNQTSMYLCASSFTITTNEKLFFGSGTQLSVL.

J is TRBJ1-1 and V is TRBV6-2 or TRBV6-3, with a weak D call TRBD1 (5 bases). The germline V gene encodes CDR1 MNHEY and CDR2 SVGEGT. Deletions cut 5 bases from V and 2 bases from J, with 12 bases between. This CDR3 region has 14 residues. This CDR3 is CASSDWTLNTEAFF. The DNA for the CDR3 is TGTGCCAGCAGTGACTGGACACTAAACACTGAAGCTTTCTTT.

A single count supports this clone. The rearrangement links TRBV5-1 to TRBJ1-5; 11 bases agree with TRBD1. V lost 5 bases and J lost 0; bases outside the gene matches: 7. The CDR3 covers 17 residues. Germline V gene lookup returns CDR1 SGHRS and CDR2 YFSETQ. The CDR3 sequence: CASRDGTGGYSNQPQHF. CDR3 DNA: TGCGCCAGCAGGGACGGGACAGGGGGTTATAGCAATCAGCCCCAGCATTTT.

About this clone itself: This sample also contains other DNA sequences that code for the same CDR3. V and J are TRBV27 and TRBJ2-2; possibly TRBD1 or TRBD2 for D (5 bases each). This CDR3 is built from 13 residues. The germline V gene has CDR1 MNHEY and CDR2 SMNVEV (reference sequence). V gave up 3 bases and J gave up 3 bases, with 5 bases separating them. CDR3 in DNA: TGTGCCAGCAGTTTGGGGGACACCGGGGAGCTGTTTTTT. Its protein product is CASSLGDTGELFF.

The V and J genes are TRBV24-1 and TRBJ2-3; unclear D gene. V shed 4 bases and J shed 3 bases, with 13 bases lying between them. The CDR3 contains 15 residues. CDR1 and CDR2 (germline): KGHDR, SFDVKD. CDR3 nucleotides: TGTGCCACCAGTGACCCCACCGCTTCGACAGATACGCAGTATTTT. Translated: CATSDPTASTDTQYF.

The table lists this clone with a count of one. This chain links TRBV24-1 with TRBJ2-7; D call uncertain. Germline V CDR1 and CDR2: KGHDR, SFDVKD. V was cut by 10 bases and J by 0 bases, with 15 bases left in between. The CDR3 consists of 14 residues. The CDR3 bases are TGTGCCACTAAAGAGAAAAGGGTCTCCTACGAGCAGTACGTC. Protein sequence: CATKEKRVSYEQYV.

For the CDR3, the DNA is TGTGCCAGCAGTAACACAATGGATGAGCAGTTCTTC. Residues: CASSNTMDEQFF. The rearrangement links TRBV6-2 or TRBV6-3 to TRBJ2-1; D unclear. Germline V gene sequence: CDR1 MNHEY, CDR2 SVGEGT. The CDR3 has 12 amino acids. Trimming stripped 5 bases from V and 8 bases from J, with 10 bases between.